The 20 T cell receptor beta chains reported below all come from one sample, sequenced in a study of blood T cell repertoires in COVID-19. Method: immunoSEQ multiplex PCR; TCRdb's copy keeps in-frame clones and lacks some. The table shows approximately 350,000 clones, with more than 70% occurring only once. Sequences were obtained from peripheral blood. These receptors came from a woman aged 25 to 45 with COVID-19, enrolled during active disease.

The chain combines TRBV4-1 with TRBJ2-5, with no clear D. CDR1 and CDR2 from the germline V gene are MGHRA and YSYEKL. The CDR3 spans 16 residues. V lost 0 bases and J 2 bases, leaving 13 bases between the germline ends. Written as DNA, the CDR3 is TGCGCCAGCAGCCAAGAGTTTGGAGCGTCGCAAGAGACCCAGTACTTC. Its translation is CASSQEFGASQETQYF.

The chain combines TRBV2 with TRBJ2-2; TRBD1 agrees at 7 bases. Germline lookup yields CDR1 SNHLY and CDR2 FYNNEI. The CDR3 has 15 residues. The J segment lost 2 bases and the V segment lost 7 bases, leaving 7 bases of the junction unmatched. CDR3 nucleotide sequence: TGTGCCAGCACCTGGGACAGCCGAAACACCGGGGAGCTGTTTTTT. As protein: CASTWDSRNTGELFF. Using reference TRBV2 and TRBJ2-2 for the parts outside the CDR3, the full variable domain is EPEVTQTPSHQVTQMGQEVILRCVPISNHLYFYWYRQILGQKVEFLVSFYNNEISEKSEIFDDQFSVERPDGSNFTLKIRSTKLEDSAMYFCASTWDSRNTGELFFGEGSRLTVL.

This sequence joins TRBV11-3 and TRBJ1-4; TRBD1 is a possible D gene (6 bases). The CDR3 contains 16 residues. The germline V and J ends were trimmed by 0 bases and 2 bases, with 10 bases remaining between them. Germline loops: CDR1 SGHNT, CDR2 YENEEA. The CDR3 DNA sequence: TGTGCCAGCAGCTTAGAGGGACAAACTACTAATGAAAAACTGTTTTTT. As protein: CASSLEGQTTNEKLFF.

V gene TRBV5-1 combines with J gene TRBJ2-1; possible D gene TRBD2, 5 bases. V was pared by 1 base and J by 8 bases, with 16 bases between. The CDR3 contains 15 residues. The germline CDR1 and CDR2 sequences are SGHRS and YFSETQ. The CDR3 loop is CASSLRADRSDEQFF. CDR3 in DNA: TGCGCCAGCAGCTTGCGAGCGGACCGGAGTGATGAGCAGTTCTTC. The full variable domain, completed using reference TRBV5-1 and TRBJ2-1, is KAGVTQTPRYLIKTRGQQVTLSCSPISGHRSVSWYQQTPGQGLQFLFEYFSETQRNKGNFPGRFSGRQFSNSRSEMNVSTLELGDSALYLCASSLRADRSDEQFFGPGTRLTVL.

J is TRBJ1-2 and V is TRBV7-2; weak D call: TRBD1 (5 bases). V lost 4 bases to trimming and J lost 4 bases, with 16 bases between them. Germline CDR1 SGHTA, CDR2 FQGNSA. The CDR3 has 15 residues. CDR3 sequence (DNA): TGTGCCAGCAGCTGGCGAGAGGACACCTCCTATGGCTACACCTTC. Its translation is CASSWREDTSYGYTF. Together with reference TRBV7-2 and TRBJ1-2, the CDR3 gives the full variable domain: GAGVSQSPSNKVTEKGKDVELRCDPISGHTALYWYRQSLGQGLEFLIYFQGNSAPDKSGLPSDRFSAERTGGSVSTLTIQRTQQEDSAVYLCASSWREDTSYGYTFGSGTRLTVV.

V usage is TRBV10-3 and J usage is TRBJ2-7; D is uncertain. Trimming pared 0 bases from V and 0 bases from J, leaving 6 bases between. The CDR3 extends over 14 amino acids. From germline, CDR1 is ENHRY and CDR2 SYGVKD. CDR3 loop: CAISESPRSYEQYF. DNA of the CDR3: TGTGCCATCAGTGAGTCGCCGCGCTCCTACGAGCAGTACTTC.

V usage is TRBV6-5 and J usage is TRBJ2-7, with 8 bases that match TRBD1. The CDR3 has 15 amino acids. V gave up 8 bases and J gave up 1 base; unmatched junction bases: 10. Germline V CDR1 and CDR2: MNHEY, SVGAGI. Here the CDR3 DNA reads TGTGCCAGCGCAAGGACCGGGACAGGATCCTACGAGCAGTACTTC. Translated: CASARTGTGSYEQYF.

This clone was observed once. The J gene is TRBJ1-2, the V gene TRBV28; the match to TRBD1 covers 9 bases. Trimming took 2 bases from V and 7 from J; bases not matched to a gene: 8. This CDR3 comprises 15 residues. Germline loops: CDR1 MDHEN, CDR2 SYDVKM. The CDR3 here is CASSLNHRGRGGYTF. The DNA for the CDR3 is TGTGCCAGCAGTTTAAACCACAGGGGGCGTGGTGGCTACACCTTC.

The V call is TRBV7-2, the J call TRBJ2-7; D is perhaps TRBD2 (7 bases). Germline assignment: CDR1 SGHTA and CDR2 FQGNSA. There are 14 residues in the CDR3. The germline V and J ends were trimmed by 5 bases and 7 bases, with 18 bases remaining between them. The CDR3 DNA sequence: TGTGCCAGCAGCCGGCCCGGGGGGCTGGATGAGCAGTACTTC. This translates into CASSRPGGLDEQYF.

The CDR3 coding sequence is TGTGCCATCAGTGCCCCGGACAGGGGGAGTACCGGGGAGCTGTTTTTT. Protein product: CAISAPDRGSTGELFF. The chain recombines TRBV10-3 with TRBJ2-2, with 10 bases aligning to TRBD1. Germline CDR1 ENHRY, CDR2 SYGVKD. CDR3 length: 16 amino acids. The junction had 7 bases not matched to a gene; V was cut back by 4 bases and J by 5 bases.

The chain links TRBV2 to TRBJ2-7; TRBD2 matches at 10 bases. Germline lookup yields CDR1 SNHLY and CDR2 FYNNEI. The CDR3 is 14 amino acids. V lost 0 bases and J lost 7; bases outside the gene matches: 3. This CDR3 reads CASSEALAGVEQYF. The CDR3 DNA reads as TGTGCCAGCAGTGAAGCCCTAGCGGGGGTTGAGCAGTACTTC.

The chain employs TRBV7-9 and TRBJ2-2; D is unresolved. Germline-derived CDR1 and CDR2 are SEHNR and FQNEAQ (reference sequence). This CDR3 region has 16 residues. Trimming pared 1 base from V and 4 bases from J, leaving 13 bases between. CDR3 nucleotide sequence: TGTGCCAGCAGCTTAGAACAGCCTCTGTCCACCGGGGAGCTGTTTTTT. This gives the protein CASSLEQPLSTGELFF.

This clone was seen only a few times. The chain couples TRBV14 to TRBJ2-3; a possible D gene is TRBD1 (5 bases). V lost 4 bases and J 0 bases, leaving 11 bases between the germline ends. The CDR3 is 15 amino acids. Germline V gene data show CDR1 as SGHDN and CDR2 as FVKESK. DNA for the CDR3: TGTGCCAGCAGCCGACAGACAGCTAGCACAGATACGCAGTATTTT. Translating it yields CASSRQTASTDTQYF.

This chain links TRBV24-1 with TRBJ2-5; D is ambiguous. Germline assignment: CDR1 KGHDR and CDR2 SFDVKD. The CDR3 has 14 amino acids. Trimming took 0 bases from V and 3 from J, leaving 7 bases between them. The CDR3: CATSDLSGEETQYF. Here the CDR3 DNA reads TGTGCCACCAGTGATTTGTCCGGTGAAGAGACCCAGTACTTC.

This rearrangement joins TRBV18 to TRBJ1-1; 11 bases fit TRBD1. Germline values: CDR1 KGHSH, CDR2 LQKENI. The CDR3 consists of 15 residues. V was clipped by 3 bases and J by 5 bases; unmatched bases: 5. CDR3 bases: TGTGCCAGCTCACCCGGACAGGGGGCTTCAACTGAAGCTTTCTTT. Protein: CASSPGQGASTEAFF.

The rearrangement uses TRBV29-1 and TRBJ1-2; tentative D call: TRBD1 (5 bases). CDR1 is SQVTM and CDR2 is ANQGSEA in the germline V gene. The CDR3 consists of 14 residues. V was cut by 1 base and J by 8 bases, with 17 bases left in between. The CDR3 DNA reads as TGCAGCGTTGAAGGGAGGGGCGGTCCTGGGGGCTACACCTTC. Encoded protein: CSVEGRGGPGGYTF.

The chain links TRBV5-4 to TRBJ2-2; 7 positions match TRBD2. CDR1 is SGHNT and CDR2 is YYREEE in the germline V gene (reference sequence). Trimming at V came to 0 bases and at J to 1 base, leaving 3 bases not matched to a gene. The CDR3 loop spans 16 amino acids. CDR3 protein: CASSLGQRENTGELFF. The CDR3 nucleotides read TGTGCCAGCAGCTTGGGCCAGCGGGAGAACACCGGGGAGCTGTTTTTT. The whole variable domain, remainder taken from reference TRBV5-4 and TRBJ2-2, is ETGVTQSPTHLIKTRGQQVTLRCSSQSGHNTVSWYQQALGQGPQFIFQYYREEENGRGNFPPRFSGLQFPNYSSELNVNALELDDSALYLCASSLGQRENTGELFFGEGSRLTVL.

The chain recombines TRBV28 with TRBJ1-5; 7 bases are a match to TRBD1. The CDR3 is 14 amino acids. Per the germline V gene, CDR1 is MDHEN and CDR2 is SYDVKM. J gave up 3 bases and V 3 bases, and 2 bases lay outside the gene matches. CDR3 nucleotide sequence: TGTGCCAGCAGTTTTGACAGGGTCAATCAGCCCCAGCATTTT. Translation: CASSFDRVNQPQHF.

The V call is TRBV5-6, the J call TRBJ1-2, with a weak D call TRBD1 (6 bases). CDR1 is SGHDT and CDR2 is YYEEEE in the germline V gene. V was cut by 3 bases and J by 8 bases, with 17 bases left in between. CDR3 length: 14 amino acids. The CDR3 nucleotides are TGTGCCAGCAGCTCTACAGGGACGATTGGGGGCTACACCTTC. Translated, it gives CASSSTGTIGGYTF.

This chain uses TRBV11-3 with TRBJ2-7; 9 bases are shared with TRBD2. With V trimmed by 5 bases and J by 3 bases, 11 bases remained unmatched. The CDR3 is 16 residues long. The V gene's germline CDR1 is SGHNT and CDR2 YENEEA. The CDR3 protein is CASSQHGLASDYEQYV. The CDR3 DNA reads as TGTGCCAGCAGCCAACACGGACTAGCGTCGGACTACGAGCAGTACGTC.